This paragraph covers one T cell receptor beta chain sequence. The data are from a study of T cell changes during pregnancy in multiple sclerosis. Trimming shortened V by 6 bases and J by 2 bases, and 10 bases separated the two germline ends. There are 13 residues in the CDR3. Germline CDR1 and CDR2: MNHEY and SVGAGI. The method was immunoSEQ multiplex PCR; TCRdb's version includes in-frame clones alone and lacks a portion of them. The data contain some 60,000 clones, around nine tenths of them seen just once; the ten biggest clones take up around 2.3%. This TCR was recovered from a female donor in good health, enrolled as a control in a pregnancy study. The sequencing here drew on peripheral blood, taken in the first trimester of pregnancy. The rearrangement joins TRBV6-5 to TRBJ1-2; D call uncertain. The chain's CDR3 is CASRREVNYGYTF. The CDR3 DNA reads TGTGCCAGCAGGAGGGAAGTGAACTATGGCTACACCTTC.